The 31 T cell receptor beta chains below were found in one sample sequenced in a study of shared clonotypes between healthy human individuals. Measured with immunoSEQ multiplex PCR; TCRdb has only the in-frame clones, and not every one. The sample includes 550,000 to 700,000 clones, more than 70% of them seen just once. The sequenced sample was memory CD4+ T cells sorted from blood. Subset in this sample: CD45RA-negative fraction. These receptors were obtained from a woman in her twenties or thirties in good health.

V is TRBV28 and J is TRBJ1-5, with D hard to call. V was shortened by 5 bases and J by 3 bases, with 8 bases between the two germline ends. CDR3 length: 13 residues. Per germline, CDR1 MDHEN and CDR2 SYDVKM. The CDR3: CASSRHLNQPQHF. As DNA, the CDR3 is TGTGCCAGCAGTCGACACCTCAATCAGCCCCAGCATTTT.

As to this clone: The sample holds other DNA sequences that translate to the same CDR3. The V call is TRBV27, the J call TRBJ2-3; D gene unclear. The CDR3 runs 12 residues. V lost 6 bases to trimming and J lost 2 bases, with 6 bases between them. Germline values: CDR1 MNHEY, CDR2 SMNVEV (reference sequence). Here the CDR3 reads CASSRDTDTQYF. DNA for the CDR3: TGTGCCAGCAGCAGAGACACAGATACGCAGTATTTT.

V usage is TRBV5-5 and J usage is TRBJ2-7; D may be TRBD1 or TRBD2 (5 bases each). V was clipped by 3 bases and J by 2 bases, with 18 bases between them. This CDR3 has 16 residues. Germline V gene sequence: CDR1 SGHKS, CDR2 YYEKEE (reference sequence). Written as DNA, the CDR3 is TGTGCCAGCAGCTCCCGAGGTATGGGGGAAACCTACGAGCAGTACTTC. This gives the protein CASSSRGMGETYEQYF.

This clone was detected only once. For the CDR3, the DNA is TGTGCCAGCACCAGGGACAGGGGACAAGAGACCCAGTACTTC. Its protein is CASTRDRGQETQYF. This chain joins TRBV2 and TRBJ2-5; 10 bases fit TRBD1. The CDR3 has 14 residues. Germline V lookup: CDR1 SNHLY, CDR2 FYNNEI. V shed 7 bases, J shed 2 bases, and the junction held 4 bases outside the gene matches.

The chain uses TRBV19 and TRBJ2-3; 13 bases are a match to TRBD2. Germline CDR1 LNHDA, CDR2 SQIVND (reference sequence). Trimming at V came to 5 bases and at J to 6 bases, leaving 5 bases not matched to a gene. This CDR3 has 15 residues. For the CDR3, the DNA is TGTGCCAGTAGTTCACGGACTAGCGGGAGTGATACGCAGTATTTT. This encodes CASSSRTSGSDTQYF. Looking up the rest from reference TRBV19 and TRBJ2-3 gives the full variable domain: DGGITQSPKYLFRKEGQNVTLSCEQNLNHDAMYWYRQDPGQGLRLIYYSQIVNDFQKGDIAEGYSVSREKKESFPLTVTSAQKNPTAFYLCASSSRTSGSDTQYFGPGTRLTVL.

The V and J genes are TRBV28 and TRBJ1-3; 8 bases align to TRBD1. The length of the CDR3 is 20 residues. V was pared by 6 bases and J by 0 bases, with 19 bases of the junction left unmatched. Per germline, CDR1 MDHEN and CDR2 SYDVKM. CDR3 in DNA: TGTGCCAGCAGACGGACAGGGTTACGGCCCGGGTCGGGCTCTGGAAACACCATATATTTT. Encoded protein: CASRRTGLRPGSGSGNTIYF.

This clone has a count of ten or more. The sample carries other DNA sequences with the same CDR3. The chain couples TRBV6-4 to TRBJ2-3; 7 nucleotides match TRBD2. Germline values: CDR1 MRHNA, CDR2 SNTAGT. The V gene end was trimmed by 6 bases and the J gene end by 6 bases; junction bases not matched to a gene: 6. This CDR3 comprises 13 residues. Here the CDR3 DNA reads TGTGCCAGCAGCCTAAGCGGGACGGATACGCAGTATTTT. Residues: CASSLSGTDTQYF.

The chain carries TRBV5-1 and TRBJ2-1; 9 nucleotides align to TRBD2. Germline loops: CDR1 SGHRS, CDR2 YFSETQ. Trimming at V came to 0 bases and at J to 4 bases, leaving 2 bases not matched to a gene. The CDR3 has 15 residues. CDR3: CASSLGAGGYNEQFF. CDR3 DNA: TGCGCCAGCAGCTTGGGAGCGGGAGGTTACAATGAGCAGTTCTTC.

This chain connects TRBV5-8 to TRBJ2-1, with a tentative D call TRBD2 (6 bases). V gave up 4 bases and J gave up 7 bases, with 9 bases separating them. The CDR3 has 12 amino acids. The V gene's germline CDR1 is SGHTS and CDR2 YDEGEE. CDR3 loop: CASSRGGNEQFF. The CDR3 region has the DNA TGTGCCAGCAGCCGTGGGGGGAATGAGCAGTTCTTC.

This clone was counted a single time. The sample has other DNA sequences that encode this CDR3 too. The rearrangement links TRBV5-1 to TRBJ2-7; no reliable D call. V was clipped by 3 bases and J by 0 bases, with 4 bases between them. CDR3 size: 12 residues. The germline CDR1 and CDR2 sequences are SGHRS and YFSETQ. Written as DNA, the CDR3 is TGCGCCAGCAGCTATAGCTCCTACGAGCAGTACTTC. Amino acids: CASSYSSYEQYF.

The rearrangement links TRBV7-8 to TRBJ1-2; 11 nucleotides match TRBD1. V dropped 3 bases and J dropped 4; count of bases not matched to a gene: 7. Germline assignment: CDR1 SGHVS and CDR2 FQNEAQ. The CDR3 length is 16 residues. CDR3 loop: CASSFRDRGLGYGYTF. Written as DNA, the CDR3 is TGTGCCAGCAGCTTCCGGGACAGGGGGTTGGGCTATGGCTACACCTTC.

The V call is TRBV5-4, the J call TRBJ2-4; 12 bases align to TRBD2. The CDR3 is made up of 15 amino acids. The germline CDR1 and CDR2 sequences are SGHNT and YYREEE (reference sequence). V lost 4 bases to trimming and J lost 8 bases; unmatched junction nucleotides: 7. The DNA for the CDR3 is TGTGCCAGCAGCATGACTAGCGGGAGTGGGGACATTCAGTACTTC. Translated: CASSMTSGSGDIQYF.

This clone has only one observation. The chain has TRBV28 and TRBJ1-5; 9 positions match TRBD1. J was trimmed by 0 bases and V by 5 bases; bases with no gene match: 8. This CDR3 is 17 amino acids long. Germline V gene data show CDR1 as MDHEN and CDR2 as SYDVKM. The CDR3 bases are TGTGCCAGCAGTGGCCAGGGACAGGGTTATAGCAATCAGCCCCAGCATTTT. This sequence encodes CASSGQGQGYSNQPQHF.

The V gene is TRBV6-1, the J gene TRBJ2-7; 7 bases map to TRBD1. With V trimmed by 2 bases and J by 2 bases, 3 bases remained unmatched. Germline CDR1 reads MNHNS; CDR2 reads SASEGT. This CDR3 contains 14 residues. The CDR3 sequence: CASSERDRTYEQYF. Written as DNA, the CDR3 is TGTGCCAGCAGTGAAAGGGACAGAACCTACGAGCAGTACTTC.

The gene calls are TRBV7-7 and TRBJ2-5; weak D call: TRBD1 (6 bases). This CDR3 comprises 15 residues. Trimming removed 4 bases at V and 1 base at J, with 13 bases between. Germline CDR1 SSHAT, CDR2 FNYEAQ (reference sequence). CDR3 sequence: CASSSETGFQETQYF. In nucleotides, the CDR3 is TGTGCCAGCAGCTCCGAAACAGGGTTCCAAGAGACCCAGTACTTC.

This clone was counted between two and nine times. This chain uses TRBV5-6 with TRBJ1-2; D ambiguous. The CDR3 extends over 16 amino acids. Trimming shortened V by 1 base and J by 13 bases, and 26 bases separated the two germline ends. CDR1 and CDR2 from the germline V gene are SGHDT and YYEEEE. CDR3 loop: CASSLLGKGPSNYGTF. CDR3 sequence (DNA): TGTGCCAGCAGCTTGCTCGGAAAAGGCCCCTCCAACTATGGCACCTTC.

This chain links TRBV29-1 with TRBJ2-6, with 10 bases matching TRBD1. The CDR3 has 16 residues. Germline V gene data show CDR1 as SQVTM and CDR2 as ANQGSEA. The V segment lost 4 bases and the J segment 4 bases; nucleotides outside the gene matches: 7. CDR3 DNA: TGCAGCGTTGGGGACAGGGGAGCTGGAGGGGCCAACGTCCTGACTTTC. As protein: CSVGDRGAGGANVLTF.

The chain has TRBV9 and TRBJ2-7, with D perhaps matching TRBD2 (7 bases). V dropped 0 bases and J dropped 3 bases, with 13 bases sitting between them. Germline V gene sequence: CDR1 SGDLS, CDR2 YYNGEE. The CDR3 runs to 15 residues. CDR3 coding DNA: TGTGCCAGCAGCGTAGAATCGGGGGGCAGCTACGAGCAGTACTTC. It is translated as CASSVESGGSYEQYF.

The V gene is TRBV4-1, the J gene TRBJ2-3; D gene uncertain. This CDR3 contains 15 residues. Trimming stripped 1 base from V and 2 bases from J, with 10 bases between. CDR1 is MGHRA, CDR2 YSYEKL, per germline. CDR3 region: CASSQGRIDTDTQYF. Written as DNA, the CDR3 is TGCGCCAGCAGCCAAGGTCGGATAGACACAGATACGCAGTATTTT.

CDR3 protein: CAWSVDHKEKLFF. The CDR3 DNA reads as TGTGCCTGGAGTGTAGACCATAAGGAAAAACTGTTTTTT. The V gene is TRBV30, the J gene TRBJ1-4; D call uncertain. The CDR3 has 13 residues. The V gene lost 0 bases and the J gene lost 8 bases, with 10 bases spanning the gap. CDR1 and CDR2 (germline): GTSNPN, SVGIG (reference sequence). The variable domain in full, with the rest retrieved from reference TRBV30 and TRBJ1-4, is SQTIHQWPATLVQPVGSPLSLECTVEGTSNPNLYWYRQAAGRGLQLLFYSVGIGQISSEVPQNLSASRPQDRQFILSSKKLLLSDSGFYLCAWSVDHKEKLFFGSGTQLSVL.

The rearrangement links TRBV5-1 to TRBJ2-1, with 8 positions matching TRBD2. Germline assignment: CDR1 SGHRS and CDR2 YFSETQ. This CDR3 region has 16 residues. V gave up 1 base and J gave up 5 bases; unmatched junction bases: 8. The CDR3 nucleotides are TGCGCCAGCAGCTTGTGGACGGGAGGGAGCAACAATGAGCAGTTCTTC. Translating it yields CASSLWTGGSNNEQFF. Using reference TRBV5-1 and TRBJ2-1 for the parts outside the CDR3, the full variable domain is KAGVTQTPRYLIKTRGQQVTLSCSPISGHRSVSWYQQTPGQGLQFLFEYFSETQRNKGNFPGRFSGRQFSNSRSEMNVSTLELGDSALYLCASSLWTGGSNNEQFFGPGTRLTVL.

The V call is TRBV7-9, the J call TRBJ1-2, with 7 bases matching TRBD1. Trimming cost V 5 bases and J 4 bases; bases outside gene matches: 7. The CDR3 is 14 amino acids. Looked up from germline, CDR1 is SEHNR and CDR2 is FQNEAQ (reference sequence). CDR3 in DNA: TGTGCCAGCAGCCCAGGACAGGACAGCTATGGCTACACCTTC. Its translation: CASSPGQDSYGYTF. Full variable domain (missing parts from reference TRBV7-9 and TRBJ1-2): DTGVSQNPRHKITKRGQNVTFRCDPISEHNRLYWYRQTLGQGPEFLTYFQNEAQLEKSRLLSDRFSAERPKGSFSTLEIQRTEQGDSAMYLCASSPGQDSYGYTFGSGTRLTVV.

The chain employs TRBV19 and TRBJ2-3, with D hard to call. Deletions cut 3 bases from V and 3 bases from J, with 7 bases between. There are 13 residues in the CDR3. Germline-derived CDR1 and CDR2 are LNHDA and SQIVND (reference sequence). The CDR3 here is CASSIPRTDTQYF. CDR3 nucleotide sequence: TGTGCCAGTAGTATCCCGAGGACAGATACGCAGTATTTT.

This sequence joins TRBV29-1 and TRBJ2-7, with a tentative D call TRBD2 (7 bases). The CDR3 spans 15 residues. Germline CDR1 and CDR2: SQVTM and ANQGSEA. V lost 4 bases to trimming and J lost 5 bases, with 21 bases between them. Here the CDR3 DNA reads TGCAGCGTTGTGGGAGGGGGAGGGCTGTTCGACGAGCAGTACTTC. This codes for CSVVGGGGLFDEQYF.

This rearrangement joins TRBV10-3 to TRBJ2-5, with 7 nucleotides matching TRBD2. CDR1 and CDR2 (germline): ENHRY, SYGVKD. With 0 bases clipped from V and 2 bases from J, the junction kept 6 bases outside the gene matches. This CDR3 contains 16 residues. The CDR3 loop reads CAISESGGFRQETQYF. The CDR3 DNA is TGTGCCATCAGTGAGTCGGGAGGGTTCCGGCAAGAGACCCAGTACTTC.

The chain has TRBV7-8 and TRBJ2-7; D assignment may be TRBD1 or TRBD2 (5 bases each). The CDR3 contains 14 residues. The germline V gene encodes CDR1 SGHVS and CDR2 FQNEAQ. Trimming took 5 bases from V and 4 from J, leaving 15 bases between them. The CDR3 here is CASSKTEGTYEQYF. CDR3 nucleotides: TGTGCCAGCAGCAAAACCGAGGGGACGTACGAGCAGTACTTC.

V and J are TRBV18 and TRBJ2-3; D is possibly TRBD2 (6 bases). The CDR3 runs 15 residues. CDR1 and CDR2 from the germline V gene are KGHSH and LQKENI. V gave up 6 bases and J gave up 5 bases, with 18 bases separating them. The CDR3 reads CASSTYGEVRDTQYF. The CDR3 region has the DNA TGTGCCAGCTCTACTTATGGGGAGGTGAGAGATACGCAGTATTTT.

This clone was recorded a few times. The CDR3 spells CASSNKAGTYEQYF. CDR3 bases: TGTGCCAGTAGTAACAAGGCGGGAACCTACGAGCAGTACTTC. The rearrangement uses TRBV19 and TRBJ2-7; tentatively, D is TRBD2 (6 bases). This CDR3 region has 14 residues. The germline V gene has CDR1 LNHDA and CDR2 SQIVND (reference sequence). The V end was cut by 4 bases, the J end by 2 bases, with 12 bases between.

In this sample, this clone turned up a few times. The chain uses TRBV5-1 and TRBJ1-2; TRBD1 is a possible D gene (5 bases). CDR1 and CDR2 (germline): SGHRS, YFSETQ. V lost 5 bases and J lost 1, with 9 bases in between. The CDR3 consists of 13 residues. This chain's CDR3 is CASRQDDNYGYTF. The CDR3 bases are TGCGCCAGCAGACAGGACGATAACTATGGCTACACCTTC.

V is TRBV5-1 and J is TRBJ2-7; 10 nucleotides match TRBD2. Unmatched junction bases numbered 7, after V lost 4 bases and J lost 6 bases. Per the germline V gene, CDR1 is SGHRS and CDR2 is YFSETQ. CDR3 length equals 14 residues. The chain's CDR3 is CASSPLAGDGEQYF. The CDR3 region has the DNA TGCGCCAGCAGCCCCCTAGCGGGAGACGGCGAGCAGTACTTC.

V usage is TRBV9 and J usage is TRBJ2-3; D is undetermined. V was pared by 0 bases and J by 1 base, with 3 bases between. Looked up from germline, CDR1 is SGDLS and CDR2 is YYNGEE. The CDR3 is 13 residues long. In DNA form, the CDR3 reads TGTGCCAGCAGCGTAGTGGGCACAGATACGCAGTATTTT. This encodes CASSVVGTDTQYF.